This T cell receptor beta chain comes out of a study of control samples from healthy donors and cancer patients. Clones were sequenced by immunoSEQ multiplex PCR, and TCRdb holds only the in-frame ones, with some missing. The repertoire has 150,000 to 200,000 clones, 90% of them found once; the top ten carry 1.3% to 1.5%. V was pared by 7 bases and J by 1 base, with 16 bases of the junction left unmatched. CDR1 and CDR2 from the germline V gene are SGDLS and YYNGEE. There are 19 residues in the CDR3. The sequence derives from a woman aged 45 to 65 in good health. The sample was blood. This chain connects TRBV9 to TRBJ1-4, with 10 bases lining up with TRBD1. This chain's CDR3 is CASSLGTGELKGTNEKLFF. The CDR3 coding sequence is TGTGCCAGCTCTCTAGGGACAGGGGAATTAAAAGGAACTAATGAAAAACTGTTTTTT.